This T cell receptor (beta chain) was observed in a study of persistence of HIV-infected CD4 T cells. This CDR3 region has 13 residues. Per germline, CDR1 SGHKS and CDR2 YYEKEE (reference sequence). With 4 bases removed from V and 2 bases from J, the gap between germline ends came to 6 bases. A remark on this clone: Its antigen is unidentified.

Overlapping HIV-1 Gag 15-mer peptides at approximately 1 ug per peptide per mL were used. Sorted nonresponding memory CD4+ T cells were CD40L-negative, CD69-negative, CD45RO-high. The libraries were made with immunoSEQ version 4 in survey mode. The table came from immunoSEQ multiplex PCR; TCRdb's copy has only in-frame clones and leaves some out. The sample records 30,000 to 45,000 clones, 82% being singletons. The clonotype originates from an adult with HIV. The donor label of this sample is uncertain. The sample here was cultured CD4+ T cells from PBMCs, taken from a patient who received antiretroviral therapy. The chain recombines TRBV5-5 with TRBJ2-2, with no clear D. The CDR3: CASSKSNTGELFF. The CDR3 bases are TGTGCCAGCAGCAAGAGTAACACCGGGGAGCTGTTTTTT.